These 24 T cell receptor beta chains came from one sample sequenced in a study of blood T cell repertoires in COVID-19. The assay was immunoSEQ multiplex PCR, and TCRdb's table has in-frame clones only and misses some. Found here are 310,000 or so clones, around 90% of them singletons; the top ten hold approximately 1.5%. Sequencing input: PBMCs or T cells enriched from blood (not recorded which). These receptors all come from a young woman with acute COVID-19.

The J gene is TRBJ1-5, the V gene TRBV19, with 11 positions matching TRBD1. The CDR3 covers 17 residues. The germline gives CDR1 LNHDA, CDR2 SQIVND (reference sequence). Trimming at V came to 6 bases and at J to 6 bases, leaving 13 bases not matched to a gene. CDR3 coding DNA: TGTGCCAGTAGCCGTATTGGGACAGGGGGGGGCGGTCAGCCCCAGCATTTT. This gives the protein CASSRIGTGGGGQPQHF.

This chain joins TRBV28 and TRBJ2-1; a weak D match, TRBD1 (5 bases). Trimming left V 5 bases short and J 6 bases short, with 17 bases between. Germline loops: CDR1 MDHEN, CDR2 SYDVKM. The CDR3 length is 15 residues. The CDR3 nucleotides are TGTGCCAGCAGTCTACTGTTCATTCAGGGCAATGAGCAGTTCTTC. Its protein product is CASSLLFIQGNEQFF. Based on the CDR3 plus reference TRBV28 and TRBJ2-1, the full variable domain is DVKVTQSSRYLVKRTGEKVFLECVQDMDHENMFWYRQDPGLGLRLIYFSYDVKMKEKGDIPEGYSVSREKKERFSLILESASTNQTSMYLCASSLLFIQGNEQFFGPGTRLTVL.

This clone came up a few times. The chain links TRBV6-6 to TRBJ1-1; the D is unclear. V was pared by 2 bases and J by 6 bases, with 10 bases between. The CDR3 has 13 amino acids. Germline assignment: CDR1 MNHNY and CDR2 SVGAGI (reference sequence). Here the CDR3 reads CASSYGREAEAFF. In DNA form, the CDR3 reads TGTGCCAGCAGTTACGGTCGGGAGGCTGAAGCTTTCTTT.

The chain carries TRBV5-1 and TRBJ1-1, with TRBD1 matching 7 bases. This CDR3 spans 14 amino acids. The junction had 6 bases not matched to a gene; V was cut back by 2 bases and J by 5 bases. Looked up from germline, CDR1 is SGHRS and CDR2 is YFSETQ. CDR3: CASSFQGGRTEAFF. DNA of the CDR3: TGCGCCAGCAGCTTCCAAGGGGGCCGGACTGAAGCTTTCTTT.

The V gene is TRBV24-1, the J gene TRBJ2-7; 11 bases are shared with TRBD2. The V segment lost 7 bases and the J segment 2 bases; nucleotides outside the gene matches: 12. Germline V lookup: CDR1 KGHDR, CDR2 SFDVKD. CDR3 length equals 17 residues. The CDR3 loop is CATSRDLAGGPPYEQYF. The DNA of the CDR3 is TGTGCCACCAGCCGGGATCTAGCGGGAGGCCCACCCTACGAGCAGTACTTC.

V usage is TRBV7-9 and J usage is TRBJ2-4, with TRBD1 matching 7 bases. V lost 1 base to trimming and J lost 0 bases; unmatched junction nucleotides: 6. This CDR3 spans 17 amino acids. The germline V gene encodes CDR1 SEHNR and CDR2 FQNEAQ (reference sequence). The chain's CDR3 is CASSLVGQDLAKNIQYF. For the CDR3, the DNA is TGTGCCAGCAGCTTAGTTGGACAGGATCTAGCCAAAAACATTCAGTACTTC.

This clone was recorded a few times. V usage is TRBV2 and J usage is TRBJ2-7; D might be TRBD1 (5 bases). The CDR3 runs to 10 residues. Germline CDR1 is SNHLY and CDR2 is FYNNEI. The ends were cut back, 8 bases at V and 10 bases at J, with 12 bases in the middle. DNA for the CDR3: TGTGCCAGCCAACCGACAGCCCAGTACTTC. Its protein product is CASQPTAQYF. The whole variable domain, remainder taken from reference TRBV2 and TRBJ2-7, is EPEVTQTPSHQVTQMGQEVILRCVPISNHLYFYWYRQILGQKVEFLVSFYNNEISEKSEIFDDQFSVERPDGSNFTLKIRSTKLEDSAMYFCASQPTAQYFGPGTRLTVT.

The chain carries TRBV7-6 and TRBJ2-5, with 8 bases fitting TRBD1. The CDR3 consists of 17 residues. V lost 0 bases to trimming and J lost 2 bases; unmatched junction nucleotides: 8. CDR1 and CDR2 (germline): SGHVS, FNYEAQ. The DNA of the CDR3 is TGTGCCAGCAGCTTAGCCCCGACAGGGGCCAAACAAGAGACCCAGTACTTC. Translated, it gives CASSLAPTGAKQETQYF. Looking up the rest from reference TRBV7-6 and TRBJ2-5 gives the full variable domain: GAGVSQSPRYKVTKRGQDVALRCDPISGHVSLYWYRQALGQGPEFLTYFNYEAQQDKSGLPNDRFSAERPEGSISTLTIQRTEQRDSAMYRCASSLAPTGAKQETQYFGPGTRLLVL.

V and J are TRBV18 and TRBJ2-7; D not resolved. In germline, CDR1 is KGHSH, CDR2 LQKENI. The CDR3 is 13 amino acids. Deletions cut 2 bases from V and 3 bases from J, with 8 bases between. The CDR3 nucleotides read TGTGCCAGCTCACCAGGGCCGGACTACGAGCAGTACTTC. Translating gives CASSPGPDYEQYF.

The rearrangement uses TRBV29-1 and TRBJ1-1, with D perhaps TRBD1 (5 bases). This CDR3 spans 13 amino acids. CDR1 and CDR2 from the germline V gene are SQVTM and ANQGSEA. V was cut by 7 bases and J by 3 bases, with 15 bases left in between. The CDR3 DNA reads as TGCAGCGGTGGGGACTACTATTACACTGAAGCTTTCTTT. Amino acids: CSGGDYYYTEAFF.

J is TRBJ1-4 and V is TRBV4-2; the match to TRBD1 covers 9 bases. V lost 2 bases, J lost 8 bases, and 6 bases stayed unmatched. Germline CDR1 reads LGHNA; CDR2 reads YNFKEQ. The CDR3 loop spans 15 amino acids. The CDR3 sequence: CASSQPGQGLEKLFF. The CDR3 DNA is TGTGCCAGCAGCCAACCGGGACAGGGACTGGAAAAACTGTTTTTT.

The chain combines TRBV11-2 with TRBJ2-5, with D unresolved. CDR1 SGHAT and CDR2 FQNNGV come from the germline V gene. The V end was cut by 0 bases, the J end by 13 bases, with 15 bases between. The CDR3 has 13 residues. The CDR3 sequence is CASSLDEGQTRYF. The CDR3, as DNA: TGTGCCAGCAGCTTAGATGAAGGTCAGACACGGTACTTC.

The J gene is TRBJ1-2, the V gene TRBV7-2; D might be TRBD1 (6 bases). The V gene lost 1 base and the J gene lost 5 bases, with 17 bases spanning the gap. Germline V gene lookup returns CDR1 SGHTA and CDR2 FQGNSA. The CDR3 runs 16 residues. The CDR3 sequence is CASSLVEGVDSYGYTF. The CDR3 DNA sequence: TGTGCCAGCAGCTTAGTAGAGGGGGTGGATTCGTATGGCTACACCTTC.

The chain is built from TRBV7-9 and TRBJ1-4; tentative D call: TRBD1 (5 bases). This CDR3 is 17 amino acids long. V shed 1 base and J shed 7 bases, with 19 bases lying between them. Germline V gene data show CDR1 as SEHNR and CDR2 as FQNEAQ (reference sequence). Written as DNA, the CDR3 is TGTGCCAGCAGCTTAGGGGAGGCAGGGCTCGTCTCTGAAAAACTGTTTTTT. This encodes CASSLGEAGLVSEKLFF.

The chain combines TRBV24-1 with TRBJ2-1; TRBD1 matches 10 bases. The CDR3 covers 13 residues. CDR1 is KGHDR, CDR2 SFDVKD, per germline. Unmatched junction bases numbered 3, after V lost 7 bases and J lost 7 bases. The CDR3 loop is CATRGQGLNEQFF. The CDR3, as DNA: TGTGCCACCAGGGGACAGGGGCTAAATGAGCAGTTCTTC.

The chain carries TRBV18 and TRBJ1-3; D remains unclear. V lost 3 bases and J lost 0, with 6 bases in between. The CDR3 has 14 amino acids. CDR1 and CDR2 from the germline V gene are KGHSH and LQKENI. CDR3 residues: CASSPETSGNTIYF. The CDR3 region has the DNA TGTGCCAGCTCACCGGAGACCTCTGGAAACACCATATATTTT.

This chain connects TRBV6-5 to TRBJ2-7; 13 bases match TRBD2. CDR1 is MNHEY, CDR2 SVGAGI, per germline. The CDR3 length is 14 residues. V shed 7 bases, J shed 5 bases, and the junction held 5 bases outside the gene matches. CDR3 nucleotide sequence: TGTGCCAGCAATAGACTAGCGGGAGGTGACGAGCAGTACTTC. The encoded protein is CASNRLAGGDEQYF.

This sequence joins TRBV28 and TRBJ2-2; D ambiguous. Trimming left V 6 bases short and J 0 bases short, with 5 bases between. Germline V gives CDR1 MDHEN, CDR2 SYDVKM. The CDR3 spans 13 residues. CDR3 DNA: TGTGCCAGCAGGAGAACGAACACCGGGGAGCTGTTTTTT. Translated, it gives CASRRTNTGELFF.

In its sample, this clone was seen once. The chain has TRBV6-5 and TRBJ1-4, with 9 positions matching TRBD1. CDR1 and CDR2 (germline): MNHEY, SVGAGI. The CDR3 consists of 14 residues. V lost 5 bases, J lost 8 bases, and 6 bases stayed unmatched. CDR3 sequence: CASSLDRGKEKLFF. The DNA for the CDR3 is TGTGCCAGCAGTCTCGACAGGGGGAAAGAAAAACTGTTTTTT.

The V call is TRBV11-2, the J call TRBJ1-2; TRBD1 matches at 8 bases. The CDR3 has 14 amino acids. The trim removed 5 bases at V and 4 bases at J, leaving 6 bases unmatched. Germline CDR1 and CDR2: SGHAT and FQNNGV. The CDR3 here is CASSTGTGLYGYTF. The CDR3 DNA sequence: TGTGCCAGCAGCACTGGGACAGGACTCTATGGCTACACCTTC.

V and J are TRBV5-8 and TRBJ2-1; perhaps TRBD2 as D (5 bases). Trimming stripped 1 base from V and 2 bases from J, with 22 bases between. CDR3 length equals 19 residues. Germline V gene sequence: CDR1 SGHTS, CDR2 YDEGEE. Here the CDR3 DNA reads TGTGCCAGCAGCTTGTTGGTCAATTATCCGGGAAGGACCTACAATGAGCAGTTCTTC. It encodes CASSLLVNYPGRTYNEQFF.

V and J are TRBV9 and TRBJ2-1; 13 nucleotides align to TRBD2. V lost 3 bases and J lost 4; bases outside the gene matches: 10. The CDR3 covers 18 residues. Germline CDR1 and CDR2: SGDLS and YYNGEE. Written as DNA, the CDR3 is TGTGCCAGCAGCGCGGGACTAGCGGGAAAAGCCGGTTACAATGAGCAGTTCTTC. This translates into CASSAGLAGKAGYNEQFF.

This clone showed up just once. The rearrangement links TRBV27 to TRBJ2-3; the match to TRBD2 covers 8 bases. The CDR3 spans 17 residues. V was clipped by 6 bases and J by 5 bases; unmatched bases: 16. In germline, CDR1 is MNHEY, CDR2 SMNVEV (reference sequence). In DNA, the CDR3 is TGTGCCAGCAGATTAGGGTCGGGCTGGGCGGGAGGAGATACGCAGTATTTT. Its translation: CASRLGSGWAGGDTQYF.

V gene TRBV24-1 combines with J gene TRBJ2-1; 11 bases are a match to TRBD2. Trimming at V came to 4 bases and at J to 2 bases, leaving 9 bases not matched to a gene. Germline-derived CDR1 and CDR2 are KGHDR and SFDVKD. This CDR3 is built from 18 residues. The CDR3 protein is CATSDSKIAGGTYNEQFF. In nucleotides, the CDR3 is TGTGCCACCAGTGACTCTAAGATAGCGGGAGGGACCTACAATGAGCAGTTCTTC.